This paragraph reports one T cell receptor beta chain. Its antigen is currently unknown. This sample stems from a study of cytomegalovirus exposure and HLA in healthy donors. Study-level points and caveats: In a later analysis, DRB1 alleles had the most associated TCRs; HLA-C alleles the fewest. In an earlier analysis, in fewer than 700 donors, most V segments appeared productive either ~87% or ~30% of the time. Listed as cytomegalovirus-associated were 150 or so TCR beta chains. Using a false discovery rate of 0.05, a later analysis showed that 15,000 to 20,000 TCR beta sequences were associated with HLA alleles.

Germline V lookup: CDR1 LNHDA, CDR2 SQIVND (reference sequence). Trimming cost V 6 bases and J 7 bases, with 15 bases left between them. The CDR3 has 13 residues. Researchers ran the PCR with 60 Vbeta and 13 Jbeta primers. The assay was immunoSEQ multiplex PCR, and TCRdb's table has in-frame clones only and misses some. The table records 100,000 to 150,000 clones, under 90% of them present only once. The chain is built from TRBV19 and TRBJ1-2, with TRBD1 as a possible D gene (6 bases). Sequenced material: PBMCs. This receptor was identified in a man aged 18 to 29 in good health and CMV-seronegative. Here the CDR3 reads CASSRTGPGGYTF. The CDR3 DNA follows: TGTGCCAGTAGCAGAACAGGGCCGGGTGGCTACACCTTC.